This paragraph covers one TCR beta chain sequence. The antigen remains unidentified. The CDR3 loop spans 16 amino acids. The V and J ends lost 1 base and 5 bases, in that order; junction bases with no gene match: 5. Germline CDR1 is SGHVS and CDR2 is FNYEAQ. The sample belongs to a study of blood T cells in healthy people across ages. Approximately 9.1 milliliters was the volume of peripheral blood drawn from each donor. Through a sample-barcoded 5' primer and a J-beta primer mix, a second PCR was run for roughly 7 to 11 cycles. TCRdb re-called the 5' RACE reads with MiXCR, one entry per CDR3 protein. The table includes 1.2 million to 1.5 million distinct CDR3 sequences, almost 60% detected once. Study results and limitations: Changes in expanded clonotypes were possibly confounded, as the CMV status of donors was unknown. No conclusive comparison of naive versus antigen-experienced cells was possible with unsorted PBMCs.

This receptor was taken from a man in his late teens or twenties in good health. The sample was blood. The chain has TRBV7-6 and TRBJ2-1; 10 bases are a match to TRBD2. CDR3 region: CASSLEASGSHNEQFF. CDR3 sequence (DNA): TGTGCCAGCAGCTTAGAGGCTAGCGGGAGCCACAATGAGCAGTTCTTC.